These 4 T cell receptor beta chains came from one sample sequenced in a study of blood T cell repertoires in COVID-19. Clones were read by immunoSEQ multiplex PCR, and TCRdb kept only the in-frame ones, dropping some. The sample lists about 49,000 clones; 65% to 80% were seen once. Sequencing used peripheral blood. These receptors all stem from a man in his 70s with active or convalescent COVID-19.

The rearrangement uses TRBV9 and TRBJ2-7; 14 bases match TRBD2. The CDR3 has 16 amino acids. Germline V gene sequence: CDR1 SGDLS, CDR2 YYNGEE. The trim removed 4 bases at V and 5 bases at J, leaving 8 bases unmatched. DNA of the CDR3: TGTGCCAGCAGCCCCCGTGGGACTAGCGGGAGAGACGAGCAGTACTTC. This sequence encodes CASSPRGTSGRDEQYF. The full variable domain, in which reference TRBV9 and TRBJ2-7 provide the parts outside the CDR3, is DSGVTQTPKHLITATGQRVTLRCSPRSGDLSVYWYQQSLDQGLQFLIQYYNGEERAKGNILERFSAQQFPDLHSELNLSSLELGDSALYFCASSPRGTSGRDEQYFGPGTRLTVT.

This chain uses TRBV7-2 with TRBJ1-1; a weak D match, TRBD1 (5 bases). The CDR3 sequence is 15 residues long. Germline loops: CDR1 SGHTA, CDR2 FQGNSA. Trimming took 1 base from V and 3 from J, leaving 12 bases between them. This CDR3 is CASSLDSGRDTEAFF. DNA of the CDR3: TGTGCCAGCAGCTTAGATTCAGGGAGGGACACTGAAGCTTTCTTT.

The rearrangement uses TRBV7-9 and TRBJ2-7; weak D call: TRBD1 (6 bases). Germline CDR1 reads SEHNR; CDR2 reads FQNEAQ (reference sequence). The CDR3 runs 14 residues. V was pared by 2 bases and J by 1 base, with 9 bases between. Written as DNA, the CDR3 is TGTGCCAGCAGCTTATACAGGGAATCCTACGAGCAGTACTTC. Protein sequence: CASSLYRESYEQYF.

The CDR3 loop reads CASSFGPGQETQYF. The CDR3 nucleotides read TGTGCCAGCAGCTTCGGACCAGGGCAAGAGACCCAGTACTTC. This sequence joins TRBV7-9 and TRBJ2-5; possibly TRBD1 for D (5 bases). CDR1 is SEHNR, CDR2 FQNEAQ, per germline (reference sequence). CDR3 length: 14 amino acids. With 3 bases removed from V and 2 bases from J, the gap between germline ends came to 10 bases.